Below, 8 T cell receptor beta chains from the same sample are listed, as sequenced in a study of blood T cell repertoires in COVID-19 (dated by TCRdb to the early 2020s). The library was produced with the immunoSEQ multiplex PCR assay. TCRdb carries this immuneACCESS record with in-frame sequences only. Its versions omit some clonotypes, under half of them owing to an unresolved V gene in the studies checked, with the rest unexplained. Counted in this sample were roughly 73,000 clones; 85% to 90% of them appeared once. About 4.2% of the sample is taken by the ten largest. Specimen: peripheral blood. The source of these receptors is a man in his 70s with active COVID-19.

The chain employs TRBV7-2 and TRBJ2-3; 7 nucleotides match TRBD1. J was trimmed by 8 bases and V by 5 bases; bases with no gene match: 10. This CDR3 has 14 residues. Germline assignment: CDR1 SGHTA and CDR2 FQGNSA. The CDR3 loop is CASSRDSFEPTQYF. DNA of the CDR3: TGTGCCAGCAGCAGGGACAGTTTCGAGCCTACGCAGTATTTT.

The rearrangement joins TRBV7-8 to TRBJ2-7; the match to TRBD1 covers 10 bases. The V segment lost 2 bases and the J segment 2 bases; nucleotides outside the gene matches: 3. The germline V gene encodes CDR1 SGHVS and CDR2 FQNEAQ. The CDR3 sequence is 15 residues long. DNA of the CDR3: TGTGCCAGCAGCTTATTGGGGACAGGGGCCTACGAGCAGTACTTC. The encoded protein is CASSLLGTGAYEQYF.

This rearrangement joins TRBV30 to TRBJ2-7; no definite D call. The germline gives CDR1 GTSNPN, CDR2 SVGIG (reference sequence). This CDR3 is 13 amino acids long. The ends were cut back, 2 bases at V and 2 bases at J, with 10 bases in the middle. In DNA, the CDR3 is TGTGCCTGGAGTCGGTCATCCACCTACGAGCAGTACTTC. The encoded protein is CAWSRSSTYEQYF.

The chain links TRBV4-2 to TRBJ2-2, with D uncertain. V was trimmed by 4 bases and J by 4 bases, leaving 13 bases between them. The germline V gene has CDR1 LGHNA and CDR2 YNFKEQ. The CDR3 is made up of 15 amino acids. CDR3 nucleotide sequence: TGTGCCAGCAGCCGAAATCAGGCTGGCACCGGGGAGCTGTTTTTT. Its translation is CASSRNQAGTGELFF.

The V gene is TRBV27, the J gene TRBJ2-1, with D hard to call. Germline CDR1 and CDR2: MNHEY and SMNVEV (reference sequence). The V end was cut by 6 bases, the J end by 4 bases, with 13 bases between. The CDR3 extends over 14 amino acids. CDR3 loop: CASRPEWAYNEQFF. CDR3 bases: TGTGCCAGCAGGCCCGAATGGGCGTACAATGAGCAGTTCTTC.

This chain joins TRBV7-2 and TRBJ2-7, with 8 bases fitting TRBD2. There are 15 residues in the CDR3. The germline V gene encodes CDR1 SGHTA and CDR2 FQGNSA. V shed 5 bases and J 3 bases; nucleotides not matched to a gene: 9. CDR3 region: CASSPRAGTSYEQYF. DNA for the CDR3: TGTGCCAGCAGCCCACGAGCGGGGACTAGCTACGAGCAGTACTTC.

The gene calls are TRBV7-2 and TRBJ2-7, with TRBD2 matching over 7 bases. CDR1 and CDR2 from the germline V gene are SGHTA and FQGNSA. The V and J ends lost 3 bases and 3 bases, in that order; junction bases with no gene match: 11. The CDR3 has 16 residues. The CDR3 reads CASSLGPSGRNYEQYF. In DNA, the CDR3 is TGTGCCAGCAGCTTGGGGCCTTCCGGGAGGAACTACGAGCAGTACTTC.

As to this clone: A read error may account for a junction end that differs from germline. The V gene is TRBV7-9, the J gene TRBJ2-3; TRBD2 agrees at 11 bases. CDR1 and CDR2 from the germline V gene are SEHNR and FQNEAQ (reference sequence). The CDR3 contains 16 residues. CDR3 loop: CASSPTLAGGTDTQYF. The CDR3 DNA follows: TGTGCCAGCAGCCCCACGCTAGCGGGAGGCACCGATACGCAGTATTTT.